This T cell receptor (beta chain) stems from a study of siplizumab effects on memory and regulatory T cells. As to this clone: No antigen is known for it.

Assays examined about 100,000 TCR templates per sample. Profiled with immunoSEQ multiplex PCR; TCRdb holds only in-frame clones, not every one. Of roughly 120,000 clones detected, about 95% appear once; the ten largest clones hold under 2%. V lost 4 bases to trimming and J lost 1 base; unmatched junction nucleotides: 13. Germline V gene lookup returns CDR1 SGDLS and CDR2 YYNGEE. The CDR3 consists of 19 residues. Findings of the study overall: For siplizumab cultures, the suppressive function of their proliferating Tregs was not confirmed. Phenotypic classification as naive or memory proved unattainable for roughly 75-95% of proliferating CD4+ or CD8+ clones.

This rearrangement joins TRBV9 to TRBJ1-3; 11 bases map to TRBD1. The sequence was collected from a human donor in good health. The sequenced material came from non-Treg CD4+ T cells sorted from blood. CDR3 in DNA: TGTGCCAGCAGCCCTACCTGGGGGACAGGGGGATCATCTGGAAACACCATATATTTT. Residues: CASSPTWGTGGSSGNTIYF.